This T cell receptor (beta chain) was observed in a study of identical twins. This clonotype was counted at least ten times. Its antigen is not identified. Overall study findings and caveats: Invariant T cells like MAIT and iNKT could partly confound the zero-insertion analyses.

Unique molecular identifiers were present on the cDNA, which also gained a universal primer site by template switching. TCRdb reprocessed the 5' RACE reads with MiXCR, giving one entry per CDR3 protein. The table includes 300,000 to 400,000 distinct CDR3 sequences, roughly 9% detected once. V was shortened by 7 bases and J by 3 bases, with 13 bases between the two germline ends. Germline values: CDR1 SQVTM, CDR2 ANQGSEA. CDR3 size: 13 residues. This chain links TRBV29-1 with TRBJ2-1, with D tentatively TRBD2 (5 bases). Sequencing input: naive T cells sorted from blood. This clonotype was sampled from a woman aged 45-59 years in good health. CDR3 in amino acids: CSALLGVYNEQFF. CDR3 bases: TGCAGCGCCCTCTTGGGAGTCTACAATGAGCAGTTCTTC.